The 3 T cell receptor beta chains presented below share a single source sample, sequenced in a study of early T cells in non-severe SARS-CoV-2 infection (dated by TCRdb to the early 2020s). Libraries were made using 5' RACE. Data came from a NextSeq 500. The raw public data were reprocessed by TCRdb itself: fastp quality trimming at Q25, MiXCR clonotype calling, in-frame beta chains only. All rows with the same CDR3 protein become a single entry with the most common DNA and genes. This sample has tens of thousands of distinct CDR3 sequences in its table, and 12% of those were observed once. 1.5% to 2% of the sample belongs to the ten largest clones. The sequenced sample consisted of whole blood. These receptor sequences come from an adult who was a healthcare worker with PCR-confirmed SARS-CoV-2 infection or an uninfected control (not recorded which).

This clonotype showed up many times. V usage is TRBV11-2 and J usage is TRBJ2-5; no firm D call. The CDR3 is 12 residues long. The germline V gene has CDR1 SGHAT and CDR2 FQNNGV. The ends were cut back, 4 bases at V and 5 bases at J, with 8 bases in the middle. This CDR3 is CASSSAPETQYF. CDR3 nucleotide sequence: TGTGCCAGCAGCTCCGCCCCGGAGACCCAGTACTTC.

Ten or more counts support this clonotype. The chain has TRBV7-9 and TRBJ1-3, with D unresolved. CDR3 size: 15 residues. Trimming took off 5 bases at V and 0 bases at J, with 11 bases between the two ends. The germline V gene encodes CDR1 SEHNR and CDR2 FQNEAQ (reference sequence). DNA of the CDR3: TGTGCCAGCAGCCGTTCTCGTTCCTCTGGAAACACCATATATTTT. It specifies CASSRSRSSGNTIYF.

This clonotype has only a few counts. The chain links TRBV2 to TRBJ2-3; D ambiguous. This CDR3 region has 14 residues. Between the trimmed V and J ends, which lost 1 base and 2 bases, there was a span of 7 bases. Germline V gene data show CDR1 as SNHLY and CDR2 as FYNNEI. The DNA for the CDR3 is TGTGCCAGCAGTGAAGGGCTGCCCACAGATACGCAGTATTTT. This gives the protein CASSEGLPTDTQYF.